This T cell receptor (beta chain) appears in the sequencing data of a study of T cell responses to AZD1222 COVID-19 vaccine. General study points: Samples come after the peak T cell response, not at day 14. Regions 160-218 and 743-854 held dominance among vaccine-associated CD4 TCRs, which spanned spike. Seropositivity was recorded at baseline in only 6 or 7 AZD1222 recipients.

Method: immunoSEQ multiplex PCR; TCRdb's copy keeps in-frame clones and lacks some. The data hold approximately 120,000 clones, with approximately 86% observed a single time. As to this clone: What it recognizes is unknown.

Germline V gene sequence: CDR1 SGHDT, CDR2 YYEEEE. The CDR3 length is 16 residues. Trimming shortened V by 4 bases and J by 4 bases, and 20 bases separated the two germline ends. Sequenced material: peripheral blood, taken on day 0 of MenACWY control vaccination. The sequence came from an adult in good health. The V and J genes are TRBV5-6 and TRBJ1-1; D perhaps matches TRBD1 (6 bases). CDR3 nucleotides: TGTGCCAGCAGCCCATCCCCAGGGGAGAGTGGCACTGAAGCTTTCTTT. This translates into CASSPSPGESGTEAFF. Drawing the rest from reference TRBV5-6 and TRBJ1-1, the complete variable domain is DAGVTQSPTHLIKTRGQQVTLRCSPKSGHDTVSWYQQALGQGPQFIFQYYEEEERQRGNFPDRFSGHQFPNYSSELNVNALLLGDSALYLCASSPSPGESGTEAFFGQGTRLTVV.